Listed here are 13 T cell receptor beta chains from one sample, sequenced in a study of blood T cell repertoires in COVID-19. Assay: immunoSEQ multiplex PCR; the TCRdb copy retains only in-frame clones and omits some. The repertoire holds a few hundred thousand clones, with 87% as singletons. The material sequenced was PBMCs or T cells enriched from blood (not recorded which). These receptors all stem from a middle-aged man in a cohort exposed to, infected with or recovered from COVID-19 (not recorded which).

V usage is TRBV28 and J usage is TRBJ2-1; possible D gene TRBD1, 5 bases. Germline lookup yields CDR1 MDHEN and CDR2 SYDVKM. CDR3 size: 15 residues. The germline V and J ends were trimmed by 5 bases and 7 bases, with 18 bases remaining between them. The CDR3 loop reads CASSDGSGPGNEQFF. The CDR3 bases are TGTGCCAGCAGTGATGGCTCCGGGCCAGGGAATGAGCAGTTCTTC.

This clone was observed once. The chain combines TRBV5-4 with TRBJ1-1, with TRBD1 matching 9 bases. The trim removed 4 bases at V and 1 base at J, leaving 5 bases unmatched. This CDR3 is built from 15 residues. CDR1 and CDR2 from the germline V gene are SGHNT and YYREEE (reference sequence). The CDR3 loop is CASSRWGQGNTEAFF. The CDR3 nucleotides read TGTGCCAGCAGCCGGTGGGGACAGGGGAACACTGAAGCTTTCTTT.

The chain recombines TRBV19 with TRBJ2-5, with TRBD2 matching 8 bases. The V and J ends lost 5 bases and 5 bases, in that order; junction bases with no gene match: 16. Germline loops: CDR1 LNHDA, CDR2 SQIVND (reference sequence). This CDR3 spans 17 amino acids. The CDR3, as DNA: TGTGCCAGTAGTCCAGCACCGGGACTAGGTGCTTTTGAGACCCAGTACTTC. Amino acids: CASSPAPGLGAFETQYF.

The V gene is TRBV5-1, the J gene TRBJ2-3; D is possibly TRBD1 (6 bases). The CDR3 spans 14 residues. Germline CDR1 is SGHRS and CDR2 is YFSETQ. Trimming shortened V by 6 bases and J by 4 bases, and 15 bases separated the two germline ends. The CDR3 coding sequence is TGCGCCAGCACTCGAATAACAGGGTCAGATACGCAGTATTTT. Residues: CASTRITGSDTQYF. The complete variable domain, with remaining parts taken from reference TRBV5-1 and TRBJ2-3, reads KAGVTQTPRYLIKTRGQQVTLSCSPISGHRSVSWYQQTPGQGLQFLFEYFSETQRNKGNFPGRFSGRQFSNSRSEMNVSTLELGDSALYLCASTRITGSDTQYFGPGTRLTVL.

J is TRBJ2-1 and V is TRBV9; TRBD2 matches at 8 bases. CDR3 length: 15 residues. Germline V gives CDR1 SGDLS, CDR2 YYNGEE. V trimming: 4 bases; J trimming: 4 bases; junction bases outside the gene matches: 7. CDR3 bases: TGTGCCAGCAGCTCTTCTAGCGGGCCTTACAATGAGCAGTTCTTC. This translates into CASSSSSGPYNEQFF.

In its sample, this clone was seen many times. This chain uses TRBV9 with TRBJ1-6; D unresolved. Trimming shortened V by 2 bases and J by 9 bases, and 15 bases separated the two germline ends. This CDR3 contains 15 residues. Per germline, CDR1 SGDLS and CDR2 YYNGEE. For the CDR3, the DNA is TGTGCCAGCAGCGTCCGCCCCGAAACGGGTTCACCCCTCCACTTT. Amino acids: CASSVRPETGSPLHF.

This chain links TRBV9 with TRBJ2-3; D is undetermined. Germline V gene sequence: CDR1 SGDLS, CDR2 YYNGEE. Trimming took off 0 bases at V and 0 bases at J, with 5 bases between the two ends. This CDR3 has 14 residues. The CDR3 here is CASSVVSSTDTQYF. The CDR3 DNA reads TGTGCCAGCAGCGTAGTTTCGAGCACAGATACGCAGTATTTT.

V gene TRBV3-1 (or the pseudogene TRBV3-2) combines with J gene TRBJ2-1; 9 bases align to TRBD2. The CDR3 has 15 amino acids. Looked up from germline, CDR1 is LGHDT and CDR2 is YNNKEL (reference sequence). With 3 bases clipped from V and 2 bases from J, the junction kept 2 bases outside the gene matches. In DNA, the CDR3 is TGTGCCAGCAGCCAGCGGGGGGGGCCCTACAATGAGCAGTTCTTC. It encodes CASSQRGGPYNEQFF.

The chain carries TRBV19 and TRBJ2-1, with TRBD2 identical over 8 bases. Looked up from germline, CDR1 is LNHDA and CDR2 is SQIVND (reference sequence). The CDR3 runs to 15 residues. With V trimmed by 8 bases and J by 6 bases, 12 bases remained unmatched. CDR3 DNA: TGTGCCAGTCGCCCCCTAGCGGGCCTGAGCAATGAGCAGTTCTTC. Encoded protein: CASRPLAGLSNEQFF.

The genes are TRBV6-4 and TRBJ2-1, with 8 bases identical to TRBD2. Unmatched junction bases numbered 5, after V lost 6 bases and J lost 4 bases. CDR1 is MRHNA, CDR2 SNTAGT, per germline. The CDR3 totals 14 residues. The CDR3, as DNA: TGTGCCAGCAGCGCGACTAGCGCTTACAATGAGCAGTTCTTC. This codes for CASSATSAYNEQFF.

The J gene is TRBJ1-2, the V gene TRBV28, with a possible D match to TRBD1 (6 bases). The ends were cut back, 3 bases at V and 4 bases at J, with 12 bases in the middle. Germline V CDR1 and CDR2: MDHEN, SYDVKM. CDR3 size: 14 residues. The CDR3 loop is CASSLQRGGYGYTF. The DNA of the CDR3 is TGTGCCAGCAGTTTGCAGAGGGGGGGCTATGGCTACACCTTC.

For the CDR3, the DNA is TGCGCCAGCAGTGCTGCCGGGACTAGCGGGAGCTACGAGCAGTACTTC. It encodes CASSAAGTSGSYEQYF. This chain joins TRBV10-1 and TRBJ2-7, with 14 bases that match TRBD2. CDR3 length: 16 residues. Germline V gene lookup returns CDR1 WNHNN and CDR2 SYGVQD (reference sequence). With 4 bases clipped from V and 3 bases from J, the junction kept 5 bases outside the gene matches.

This clone has just one count. This chain connects TRBV19 to TRBJ2-1; 9 positions agree with TRBD1. Germline V gene lookup returns CDR1 LNHDA and CDR2 SQIVND (reference sequence). The CDR3 loop spans 14 amino acids. The J segment lost 8 bases and the V segment lost 3 bases, leaving 5 bases of the junction unmatched. Here the CDR3 DNA reads TGTGCCAGTAGTATCGACAGGGGGATCGATGAGCAGTTCTTC. Translation gives CASSIDRGIDEQFF.